Below are 29 T cell receptor beta chains sequenced from a single sample in a study of T cells in Graves' hyperthyroidism and ophthalmopathy. The TCR beta CDR3 regions underwent amplification using RNA transcripts as the source. Researchers ran a first-round RT-PCR on the TCR CDR3 using the HTBI primer set. In TCRdb, the multiplex PCR reads were re-called with MiXCR into one record per CDR3 protein. The sample holds roughly 640,000 distinct CDR3 sequences, approximately 15% seen once. Sequencing used blood. The receptors were sampled from a woman between 40 and 50 years old with Graves' ophthalmopathy.

This chain links TRBV14 with TRBJ2-1; TRBD2 agrees at 10 bases. The CDR3 loop spans 15 amino acids. V gave up 4 bases and J gave up 6 bases; unmatched junction bases: 6. Germline CDR1 reads SGHDN; CDR2 reads FVKESK. The CDR3 DNA reads as TGTGCCAGCAGCCGAGCGGGAGGGCCGGGCAATGAGCAGTTCTTC. This encodes CASSRAGGPGNEQFF. The full variable domain, completed using reference TRBV14 and TRBJ2-1, is EAGVTQFPSHSVIEKGQTVTLRCDPISGHDNLYWYRRVMGKEIKFLLHFVKESKQDESGMPNNRFLAERTGGTYSTLKVQPAELEDSGVYFCASSRAGGPGNEQFFGPGTRLTVL.

This clonotype has ten or more counts. The rearrangement links TRBV6-1 to TRBJ2-1, with TRBD1 as a possible D gene (5 bases). The CDR3 spans 16 residues. Trimming took 7 bases from V and 0 from J, leaving 16 bases between them. CDR1 MNHNS and CDR2 SASEGT come from the germline V gene. CDR3 DNA sequence: TGTGCCAGCATCCTGGGGCCGCCGAGCTCCTACAATGAGCAGTTCTTC. The encoded protein is CASILGPPSSYNEQFF.

This clonotype was counted ten times or more. The chain combines TRBV5-1 with TRBJ1-1; D is unclear. V lost 4 bases and J lost 5, with 21 bases in between. Germline values: CDR1 SGHRS, CDR2 YFSETQ. The CDR3 has 16 amino acids. The CDR3 loop is CASSLPQGRESTEAFF. CDR3 sequence (DNA): TGCGCCAGCAGCCTCCCTCAAGGTCGCGAGTCGACTGAAGCTTTCTTT.

This clonotype was observed a handful of times. This chain joins TRBV20-1 and TRBJ1-5; D unresolved. There are 16 residues in the CDR3. V lost 3 bases and J 0 bases, leaving 15 bases between the germline ends. Germline V gene lookup returns CDR1 DFQATT and CDR2 SNEGSKA (reference sequence). CDR3 residues: CSASRGSMVSNQPQHF. The CDR3 coding sequence is TGCAGTGCTAGTCGCGGGAGCATGGTTAGCAATCAGCCCCAGCATTTT.

This clonotype has only a few counts. The rearrangement links TRBV12-3 or TRBV12-4 to TRBJ1-5, with D tentatively TRBD1 (6 bases). V lost 0 bases and J 0 bases, leaving 21 bases between the germline ends. The CDR3 is made up of 20 amino acids. CDR3 DNA: TGTGCCAGCAGTTTAGCTGATCCCCGGACAGAAGATTATAGCAATCAGCCCCAGCATTTT. It codes for CASSLADPRTEDYSNQPQHF.

The sample holds a few counts of this clonotype. This sequence joins TRBV7-9 and TRBJ2-5; possibly TRBD1 for D (6 bases). The CDR3 consists of 14 residues. Trimming cost V 5 bases and J 3 bases, with 13 bases left between them. Germline V lookup: CDR1 SEHNR, CDR2 FQNEAQ (reference sequence). The CDR3 is CASSPWTAEETQYF. DNA for the CDR3: TGTGCCAGCAGCCCCTGGACAGCCGAAGAGACCCAGTACTTC.

This clonotype was counted ten times or more. V usage is TRBV7-9 and J usage is TRBJ1-1, with D unclear. Trimming pared 5 bases from V and 0 bases from J, leaving 10 bases between. This CDR3 region has 14 residues. The germline CDR1 and CDR2 sequences are SEHNR and FQNEAQ (reference sequence). The CDR3 region has the DNA TGTGCCAGCAGCGAACGCCAGCTGAACACTGAAGCTTTCTTT. It specifies CASSERQLNTEAFF.

The rearrangement joins TRBV5-8 to TRBJ1-1, with D unresolved. Germline CDR1 reads SGHTS; CDR2 reads YDEGEE. The CDR3 extends over 12 amino acids. The V and J ends lost 0 bases and 8 bases respectively, with 8 bases between them. The CDR3 DNA reads as TGTGCCAGCAGCTTGGATCCCGGAGAAGCTTTCTTT. This codes for CASSLDPGEAFF.

This clonotype was found many times. The chain combines TRBV11-2 with TRBJ2-3; TRBD2 agrees at 12 bases. The CDR3 runs to 17 residues. V was pared by 5 bases and J by 7 bases, with 13 bases of the junction left unmatched. Germline-derived CDR1 and CDR2 are SGHAT and FQNNGV. The CDR3 DNA reads as TGTGCCAGCAGCGCCATTCTAGCGGGGGGGCCGAGGAATACGCAGTATTTT. It encodes CASSAILAGGPRNTQYF.

The rearrangement links TRBV6-1 to TRBJ2-1; 7 bases match TRBD1. This CDR3 comprises 15 residues. With V trimmed by 6 bases and J by 5 bases, 10 bases remained unmatched. In germline, CDR1 is MNHNS, CDR2 SASEGT. The CDR3 protein is CASRLGQRGNNEQFF. DNA of the CDR3: TGTGCCAGCAGACTGGGACAGAGAGGCAACAATGAGCAGTTCTTC.

There are many counts of this clonotype. This rearrangement joins TRBV7-8 to TRBJ1-1, with 7 nucleotides matching TRBD1. Trimming took 5 bases from V and 4 from J; bases not matched to a gene: 7. Germline CDR1 SGHVS, CDR2 FQNEAQ. This CDR3 is 14 amino acids long. The CDR3 DNA sequence: TGTGCCAGCAGCCTCGGGACAGCTAGCACTGAAGCTTTCTTT. Protein sequence: CASSLGTASTEAFF. The complete variable domain, with remaining parts taken from reference TRBV7-8 and TRBJ1-1, reads GAGVSQSPRYKVAKRGQDVALRCDPISGHVSLFWYQQALGQGPEFLTYFQNEAQLDKSGLPSDRFFAERPEGSVSTLKIQRTQQEDSAVYLCASSLGTASTEAFFGQGTRLTVV.

This chain uses TRBV19 with TRBJ2-7; tentative D call: TRBD1 (5 bases). V was trimmed by 5 bases and J by 1 base, leaving 15 bases between them. CDR1 is LNHDA and CDR2 is SQIVND in the germline V gene (reference sequence). CDR3 size: 15 residues. The DNA for the CDR3 is TGTGCCAGTAGTCCGGACATTGTGAGGTCCTACGAGCAGTACTTC. Translation gives CASSPDIVRSYEQYF.

This clonotype was observed many times. This rearrangement joins TRBV30 to TRBJ1-1; D gene uncertain. The CDR3 contains 15 residues. CDR1 and CDR2 from the germline V gene are GTSNPN and SVGIG (reference sequence). The V end lost 3 bases, the J end lost 2 bases, and 16 bases lay between the germline ends. The CDR3 here is CAWRADGAPNTEAFF. The CDR3 nucleotides read TGTGCCTGGAGGGCGGACGGAGCACCTAACACTGAAGCTTTCTTT.

This clonotype came up a few times. This CDR3 reads CATSDGQGVSYEQFF. Written as DNA, the CDR3 is TGTGCCACCAGTGACGGACAGGGTGTAAGCTATGAGCAGTTCTTC. The rearrangement links TRBV24-1 to TRBJ2-1; 8 bases agree with TRBD1. V lost 4 bases, J lost 8 bases, and 9 bases stayed unmatched. The CDR3 runs 15 residues. The germline CDR1 and CDR2 sequences are KGHDR and SFDVKD.

This clonotype came up a few times. The chain uses TRBV20-1 and TRBJ1-1; TRBD1 might be the D (6 bases). Germline-derived CDR1 and CDR2 are DFQATT and SNEGSKA (reference sequence). This CDR3 contains 12 residues. The CDR3: CSGGGHGGEAFF. For the CDR3, the DNA is TGCAGCGGAGGGGGACATGGCGGGGAAGCTTTCTTT.

The V gene is TRBV10-1, the J gene TRBJ2-7, with 8 bases that match TRBD1. Germline-derived CDR1 and CDR2 are WNHNN and SYGVQD (reference sequence). With V trimmed by 5 bases and J by 5 bases, 5 bases remained unmatched. The CDR3 loop spans 13 amino acids. The CDR3 DNA is TGCGCCAGCAGTAACAGGGGGTGGAACGAGCAGTACTTC. The encoded protein is CASSNRGWNEQYF.

This clonotype was seen many times. This chain joins TRBV20-1 and TRBJ2-7, with D possibly being TRBD2 (5 bases). The V and J ends lost 5 bases and 6 bases respectively, with 14 bases between them. Germline values: CDR1 DFQATT, CDR2 SNEGSKA (reference sequence). CDR3 length equals 12 residues. CDR3 DNA: TGCAGTGCTCAAGGACTTGGGAGCGAGCAGTACTTC. Translation: CSAQGLGSEQYF.

This clonotype occurred many times. The gene calls are TRBV6-1 and TRBJ1-1; a weak D match, TRBD1 (5 bases). The CDR3 is 14 residues long. V was pared by 8 bases and J by 2 bases, with 15 bases between. The germline V gene encodes CDR1 MNHNS and CDR2 SASEGT. CDR3 sequence: CASRTGDGNTEAFF. The CDR3 region has the DNA TGTGCCAGCCGTACCGGGGACGGAAACACTGAAGCTTTCTTT.

This clonotype has more than one count but fewer than ten. The chain joins TRBV5-1 to TRBJ2-2, with a tentative D call TRBD1 (5 bases). Germline loops: CDR1 SGHRS, CDR2 YFSETQ. The CDR3 extends over 13 amino acids. V lost 5 bases and J lost 6, with 11 bases in between. The CDR3 reads CASRGAVAGELFF. The CDR3 DNA follows: TGCGCCAGCAGAGGGGCGGTTGCCGGGGAGCTGTTTTTT. Based on the CDR3 plus reference TRBV5-1 and TRBJ2-2, the full variable domain is KAGVTQTPRYLIKTRGQQVTLSCSPISGHRSVSWYQQTPGQGLQFLFEYFSETQRNKGNFPGRFSGRQFSNSRSEMNVSTLELGDSALYLCASRGAVAGELFFGEGSRLTVL.

This clonotype showed up just a few times. The rearrangement uses TRBV5-1 and TRBJ2-3, with D maybe TRBD1 (5 bases). V lost 5 bases, J lost 0 bases, and 13 bases lay in between. Germline-derived CDR1 and CDR2 are SGHRS and YFSETQ. This CDR3 contains 15 residues. As DNA, the CDR3 is TGCGCCAGCAGACCGGACACCTCTAGCACAGATACGCAGTATTTT. This gives the protein CASRPDTSSTDTQYF.

This clonotype came up many times. The chain carries TRBV24-1 and TRBJ1-2; unclear D gene. Germline CDR1 and CDR2: KGHDR and SFDVKD. With 3 bases removed from V and 2 bases from J, the gap between germline ends came to 9 bases. The CDR3 is made up of 14 amino acids. This CDR3 is CATSDPSGNYGYTF. For the CDR3, the DNA is TGTGCCACCAGTGATCCCAGTGGGAACTATGGCTACACCTTC.

The chain links TRBV7-3 to TRBJ2-1; 14 bases fit TRBD2. This CDR3 is 18 amino acids long. Germline assignment: CDR1 SGHTA and CDR2 FQGTGA. V lost 4 bases and J lost 5; bases outside the gene matches: 10. The CDR3 loop is CASSSTGTSGSTHNEQFF. The DNA for the CDR3 is TGTGCCAGCAGCTCAACCGGGACTAGCGGGAGTACCCACAATGAGCAGTTCTTC.

This clonotype was observed many times. The chain joins TRBV29-1 to TRBJ2-1; D gene ambiguous. In germline, CDR1 is SQVTM, CDR2 ANQGSEA. V shed 0 bases and J shed 4 bases, with 13 bases lying between them. This CDR3 is built from 15 residues. The CDR3 region has the DNA TGCAGCGTTGAAGACCCTAGACGTCTGTACAATGAGCAGTTCTTC. Translating it yields CSVEDPRRLYNEQFF.

In this sample, this clonotype turned up many times. The chain joins TRBV11-2 to TRBJ2-3; D tentatively reads TRBD1 or TRBD2 (5 bases each). Germline V CDR1 and CDR2: SGHAT, FQNNGV. The CDR3 totals 18 residues. V was clipped by 0 bases and J by 1 base, with 17 bases between them. CDR3 sequence (DNA): TGTGCCAGCAGCTTAGAGGGGGTAAAGACCTGGGGCACAGATACGCAGTATTTT. Protein sequence: CASSLEGVKTWGTDTQYF.

This clonotype was picked up many times. This chain uses TRBV5-1 with TRBJ2-1; 9 nucleotides line up with TRBD1. From germline, CDR1 is SGHRS and CDR2 YFSETQ. CDR3 length: 16 residues. V dropped 4 bases and J dropped 5; count of bases not matched to a gene: 10. The CDR3 protein is CASSPSGQGTNNEQFF. The CDR3 DNA reads TGCGCCAGCAGCCCGTCGGGACAGGGAACTAACAATGAGCAGTTCTTC.

This chain joins TRBV18 and TRBJ2-7; D is undetermined. Germline-derived CDR1 and CDR2 are KGHSH and LQKENI. V gave up 2 bases and J gave up 6 bases, with 14 bases separating them. The CDR3 covers 14 residues. The DNA of the CDR3 is TGTGCCAGCTCACCAAGCGCAGGTCGTAGCGAGCAGTACTTC. Its protein is CASSPSAGRSEQYF. Full variable domain (missing parts from reference TRBV18 and TRBJ2-7): NAGVMQNPRHLVRRRGQEARLRCSPMKGHSHVYWYRQLPEEGLKFMVYLQKENIIDESGMPKERFSAEFPKEGPSILRIQQVVRGDSAAYFCASSPSAGRSEQYFGPGTRLTVT.

V and J are TRBV7-9 and TRBJ2-7; 7 bases line up with TRBD1. This CDR3 spans 14 amino acids. The germline gives CDR1 SEHNR, CDR2 FQNEAQ (reference sequence). The V segment lost 5 bases and the J segment 4 bases; nucleotides outside the gene matches: 8. The CDR3 region is CASSNWDRNYEQYF. The CDR3 nucleotides are TGTGCCAGCAGCAACTGGGACAGAAATTACGAGCAGTACTTC.

A few counts support this clonotype. The V and J genes are TRBV2 and TRBJ1-6; 7 bases fit TRBD1. Germline V lookup: CDR1 SNHLY, CDR2 FYNNEI. The V segment lost 7 bases and the J segment 6 bases; nucleotides outside the gene matches: 3. The CDR3 is 13 residues long. CDR3 residues: CASTAGGNSPLHF. CDR3 bases: TGTGCCAGCACGGCAGGGGGTAATTCACCCCTCCACTTT.

The chain joins TRBV12-3 or TRBV12-4 to TRBJ2-5; D is unclear. V lost 9 bases and J 5 bases, leaving 13 bases between the germline ends. The CDR3 length is 12 residues. The CDR3: CARALTQETQYF. CDR3 DNA sequence: TGTGCCAGGGCCCTAACGCAGGAGACCCAGTACTTC.